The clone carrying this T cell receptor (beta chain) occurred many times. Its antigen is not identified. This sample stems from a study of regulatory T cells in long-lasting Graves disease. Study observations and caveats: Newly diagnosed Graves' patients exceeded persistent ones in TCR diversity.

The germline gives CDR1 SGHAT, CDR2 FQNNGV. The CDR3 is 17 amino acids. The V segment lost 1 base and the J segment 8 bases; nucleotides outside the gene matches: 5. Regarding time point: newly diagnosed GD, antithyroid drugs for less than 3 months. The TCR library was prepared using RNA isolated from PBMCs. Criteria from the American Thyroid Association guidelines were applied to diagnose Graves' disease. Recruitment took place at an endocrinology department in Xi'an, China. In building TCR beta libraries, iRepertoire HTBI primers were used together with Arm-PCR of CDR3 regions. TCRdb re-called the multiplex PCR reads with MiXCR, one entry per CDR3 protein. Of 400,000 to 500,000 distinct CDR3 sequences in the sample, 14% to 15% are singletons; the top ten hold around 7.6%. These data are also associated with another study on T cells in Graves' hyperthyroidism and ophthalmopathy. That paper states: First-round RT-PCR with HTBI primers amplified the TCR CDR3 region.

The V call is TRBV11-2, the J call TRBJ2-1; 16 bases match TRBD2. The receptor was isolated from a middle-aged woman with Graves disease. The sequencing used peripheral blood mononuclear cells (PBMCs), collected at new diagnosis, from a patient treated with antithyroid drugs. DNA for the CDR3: TGTGCCAGCAGCTTAGTAGTCGGGACTAGCGGGAGGGATGAGCAGTTCTTC. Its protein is CASSLVVGTSGRDEQFF.